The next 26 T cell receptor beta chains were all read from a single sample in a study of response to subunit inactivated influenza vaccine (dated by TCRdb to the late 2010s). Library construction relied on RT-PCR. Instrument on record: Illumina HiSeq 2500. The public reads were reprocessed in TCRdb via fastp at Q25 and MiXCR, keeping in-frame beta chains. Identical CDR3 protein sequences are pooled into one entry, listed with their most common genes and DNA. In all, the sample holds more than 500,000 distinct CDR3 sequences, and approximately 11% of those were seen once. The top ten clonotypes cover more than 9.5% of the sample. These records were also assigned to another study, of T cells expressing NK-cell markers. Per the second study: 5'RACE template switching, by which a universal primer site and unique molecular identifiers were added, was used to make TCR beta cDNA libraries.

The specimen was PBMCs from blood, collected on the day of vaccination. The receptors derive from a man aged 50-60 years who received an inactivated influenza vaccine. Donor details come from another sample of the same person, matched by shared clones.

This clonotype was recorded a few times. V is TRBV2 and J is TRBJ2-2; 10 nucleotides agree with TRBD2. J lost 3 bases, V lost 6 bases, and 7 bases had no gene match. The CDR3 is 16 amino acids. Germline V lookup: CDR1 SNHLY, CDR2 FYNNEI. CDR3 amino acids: CASSFSGGPDTGELFF. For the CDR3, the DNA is TGTGCCAGCAGCTTTAGCGGGGGGCCGGACACCGGGGAGCTGTTTTTT.

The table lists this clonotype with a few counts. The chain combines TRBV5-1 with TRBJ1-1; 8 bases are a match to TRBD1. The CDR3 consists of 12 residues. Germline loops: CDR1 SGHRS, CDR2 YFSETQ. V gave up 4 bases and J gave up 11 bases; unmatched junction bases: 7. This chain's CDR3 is CASSPGTGDAFF. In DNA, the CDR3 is TGCGCCAGCAGCCCCGGGACAGGTGATGCTTTCTTT.

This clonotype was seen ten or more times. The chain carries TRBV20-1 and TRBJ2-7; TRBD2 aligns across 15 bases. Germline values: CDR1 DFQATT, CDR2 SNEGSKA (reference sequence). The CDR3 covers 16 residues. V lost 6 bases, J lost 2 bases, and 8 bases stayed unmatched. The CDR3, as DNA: TGCAGTGCAAACGGACTAGCGGGAGGGTCCCCCTACGAGCAGTACTTC. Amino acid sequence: CSANGLAGGSPYEQYF.

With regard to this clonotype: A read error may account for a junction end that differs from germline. CDR3: CASSQSPDSTGALFF. The CDR3 DNA reads TGCGCCAGCAGTCAATCCCCAGATTCGACAGGGGCCCTTTTCTTC. The chain couples TRBV23-1 to TRBJ2-7; TRBD1 matches 8 bases. TRBV23-1 counts as an open reading frame of uncertain function. CDR3 size: 15 residues.

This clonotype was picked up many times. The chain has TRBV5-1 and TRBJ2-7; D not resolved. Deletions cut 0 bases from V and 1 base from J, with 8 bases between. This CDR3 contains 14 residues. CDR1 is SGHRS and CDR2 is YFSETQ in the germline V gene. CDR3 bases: TGCGCCAGCAGCTTGGAGCAGGCATCCTACGAGCAGTACTTC. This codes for CASSLEQASYEQYF.

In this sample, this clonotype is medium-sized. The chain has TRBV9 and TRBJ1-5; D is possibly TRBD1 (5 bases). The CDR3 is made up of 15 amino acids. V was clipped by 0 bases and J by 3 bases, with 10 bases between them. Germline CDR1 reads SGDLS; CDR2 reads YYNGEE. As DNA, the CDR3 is TGTGCCAGCAGCGTAGGTCAGGGTTTCAATCAGCCCCAGCATTTT. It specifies CASSVGQGFNQPQHF. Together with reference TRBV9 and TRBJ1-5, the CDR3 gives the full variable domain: DSGVTQTPKHLITATGQRVTLRCSPRSGDLSVYWYQQSLDQGLQFLIQYYNGEERAKGNILERFSAQQFPDLHSELNLSSLELGDSALYFCASSVGQGFNQPQHFGDGTRLSIL.

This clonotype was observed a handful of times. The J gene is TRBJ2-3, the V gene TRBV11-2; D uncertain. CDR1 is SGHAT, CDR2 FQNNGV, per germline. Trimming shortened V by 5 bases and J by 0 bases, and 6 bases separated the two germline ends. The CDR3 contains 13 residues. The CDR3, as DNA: TGTGCCAGCAGCCACGACAGCACAGATACGCAGTATTTT. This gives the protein CASSHDSTDTQYF. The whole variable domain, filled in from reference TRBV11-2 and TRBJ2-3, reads EAGVAQSPRYKIIEKRQSVAFWCNPISGHATLYWYQQILGQGPKLLIQFQNNGVVDDSQLPKDRFSAERLKGVDSTLKIQPAKLEDSAVYLCASSHDSTDTQYFGPGTRLTVL.

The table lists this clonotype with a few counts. The CDR3, as DNA: TGCAGTGCTAGAGCCCCGGACAGCTACTCCTACGAGCAGTACTTC. It specifies CSARAPDSYSYEQYF. The chain recombines TRBV20-1 with TRBJ2-7, with a weak D call TRBD1 (6 bases). Germline assignment: CDR1 DFQATT and CDR2 SNEGSKA (reference sequence). Trimming removed 1 base from V and 0 bases from J, with 13 bases in between. CDR3 length: 15 amino acids.

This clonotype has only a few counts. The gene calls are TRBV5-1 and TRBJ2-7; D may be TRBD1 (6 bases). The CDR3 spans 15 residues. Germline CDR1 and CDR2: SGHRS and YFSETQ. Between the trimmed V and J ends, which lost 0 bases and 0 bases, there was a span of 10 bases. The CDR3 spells CASSLDRVGSYEQYF. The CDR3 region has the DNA TGCGCCAGCAGCTTGGACAGGGTTGGCTCCTACGAGCAGTACTTC. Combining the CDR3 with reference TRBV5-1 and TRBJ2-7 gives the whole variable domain KAGVTQTPRYLIKTRGQQVTLSCSPISGHRSVSWYQQTPGQGLQFLFEYFSETQRNKGNFPGRFSGRQFSNSRSEMNVSTLELGDSALYLCASSLDRVGSYEQYFGPGTRLTVT.

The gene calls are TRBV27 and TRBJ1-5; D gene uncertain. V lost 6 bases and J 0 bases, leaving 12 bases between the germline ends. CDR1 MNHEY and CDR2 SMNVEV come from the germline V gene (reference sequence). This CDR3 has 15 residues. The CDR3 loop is CASRPTEHSNQPQHF. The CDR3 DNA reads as TGTGCCAGCAGACCGACGGAGCATAGCAATCAGCCCCAGCATTTT.

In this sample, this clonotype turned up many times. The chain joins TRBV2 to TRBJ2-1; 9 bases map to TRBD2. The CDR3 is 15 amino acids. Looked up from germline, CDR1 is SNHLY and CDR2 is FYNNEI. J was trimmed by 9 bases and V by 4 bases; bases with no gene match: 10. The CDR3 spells CASSGVREGRGEQFF. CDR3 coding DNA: TGTGCCAGCAGTGGTGTGCGGGAGGGCCGGGGTGAGCAGTTCTTC. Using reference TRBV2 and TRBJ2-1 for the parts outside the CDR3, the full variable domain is EPEVTQTPSHQVTQMGQEVILRCVPISNHLYFYWYRQILGQKVEFLVSFYNNEISEKSEIFDDQFSVERPDGSNFTLKIRSTKLEDSAMYFCASSGVREGRGEQFFGPGTRLTVL.

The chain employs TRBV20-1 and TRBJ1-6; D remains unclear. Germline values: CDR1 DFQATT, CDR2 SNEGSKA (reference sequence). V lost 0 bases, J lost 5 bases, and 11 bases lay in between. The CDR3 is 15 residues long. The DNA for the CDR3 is TGCAGTGCTAGAGATAGTTCCCACGATAATTCACCCCTCCACTTT. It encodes CSARDSSHDNSPLHF.

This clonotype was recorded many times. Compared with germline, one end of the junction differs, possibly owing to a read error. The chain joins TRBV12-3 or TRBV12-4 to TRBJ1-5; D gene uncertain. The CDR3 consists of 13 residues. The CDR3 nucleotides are TGTGCCAGCAGCTTAGCCAGAGATCAGCCCCAGCATTTT. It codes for CASSLARDQPQHF.

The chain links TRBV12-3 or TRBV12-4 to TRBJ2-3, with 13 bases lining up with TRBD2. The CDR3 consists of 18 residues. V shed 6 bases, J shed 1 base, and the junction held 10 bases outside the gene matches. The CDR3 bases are TGTGCCAGCAGCCCAACTAGCGGGGGGGCCCTAGGCACAGATACGCAGTATTTT. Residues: CASSPTSGGALGTDTQYF.

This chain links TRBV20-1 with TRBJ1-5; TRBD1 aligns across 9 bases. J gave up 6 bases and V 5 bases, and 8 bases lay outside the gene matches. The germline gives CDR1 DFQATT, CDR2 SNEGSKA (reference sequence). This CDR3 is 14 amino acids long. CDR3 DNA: TGCAGTGCTCTCCGGGACAGGGACACTCAGCCCCAGCATTTT. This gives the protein CSALRDRDTQPQHF.

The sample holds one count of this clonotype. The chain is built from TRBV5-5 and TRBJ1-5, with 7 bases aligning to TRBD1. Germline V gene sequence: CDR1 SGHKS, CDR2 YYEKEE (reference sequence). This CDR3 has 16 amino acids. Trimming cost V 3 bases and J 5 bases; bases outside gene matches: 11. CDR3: CASSSGGQISDQPQHF. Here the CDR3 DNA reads TGTGCCAGCAGCTCTGGGGGACAGATTTCGGATCAGCCCCAGCATTTT.

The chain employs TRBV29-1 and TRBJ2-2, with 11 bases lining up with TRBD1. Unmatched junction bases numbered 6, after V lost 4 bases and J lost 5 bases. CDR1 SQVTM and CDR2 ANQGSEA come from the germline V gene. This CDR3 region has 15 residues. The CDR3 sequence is CSVATGTGGTGELFF. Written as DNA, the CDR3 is TGCAGCGTTGCTACCGGGACAGGGGGTACCGGGGAGCTGTTTTTT.

The CDR3 reads CASSQDLAGGNEQFF. The CDR3 region has the DNA TGTGCCAGCAGCCAAGATCTAGCGGGGGGGAATGAGCAGTTCTTC. The V call is TRBV4-2, the J call TRBJ2-1, with 12 nucleotides matching TRBD2. J lost 7 bases, V lost 0 bases, and 1 base had no gene match. This CDR3 has 15 residues. The germline CDR1 and CDR2 sequences are LGHNA and YNFKEQ.

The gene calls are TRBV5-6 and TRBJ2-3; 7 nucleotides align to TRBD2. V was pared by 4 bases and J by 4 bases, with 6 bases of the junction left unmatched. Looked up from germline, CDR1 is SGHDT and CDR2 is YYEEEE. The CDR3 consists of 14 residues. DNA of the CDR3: TGTGCCAGCAGCGGGACTATAGCGCCAGATACGCAGTATTTT. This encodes CASSGTIAPDTQYF.

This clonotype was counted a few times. Here the CDR3 reads CASSEGTGIRSPLHF. For the CDR3, the DNA is TGTGCCAGCAGTGAAGGGACAGGAATTAGGTCACCCCTCCACTTT. The chain has TRBV6-1 and TRBJ1-6; 7 bases match TRBD1. The CDR3 extends over 15 amino acids. The V segment lost 1 base and the J segment 10 bases; nucleotides outside the gene matches: 7. Germline loops: CDR1 MNHNS, CDR2 SASEGT.

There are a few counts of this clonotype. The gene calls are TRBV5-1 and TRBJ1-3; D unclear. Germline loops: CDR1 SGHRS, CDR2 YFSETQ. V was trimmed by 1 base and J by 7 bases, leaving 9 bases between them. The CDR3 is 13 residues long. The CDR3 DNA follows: TGCGCCAGCAGCTTGCCACAAGGGAACACCATATATTTT. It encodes CASSLPQGNTIYF. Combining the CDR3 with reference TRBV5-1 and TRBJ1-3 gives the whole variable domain KAGVTQTPRYLIKTRGQQVTLSCSPISGHRSVSWYQQTPGQGLQFLFEYFSETQRNKGNFPGRFSGRQFSNSRSEMNVSTLELGDSALYLCASSLPQGNTIYFGEGSWLTVV.

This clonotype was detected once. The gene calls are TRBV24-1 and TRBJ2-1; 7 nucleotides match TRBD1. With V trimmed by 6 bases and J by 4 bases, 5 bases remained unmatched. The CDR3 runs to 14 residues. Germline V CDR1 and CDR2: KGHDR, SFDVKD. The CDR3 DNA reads TGTGCCACCAGTCTCACAGGGGATTACAATGAGCAGTTCTTC. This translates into CATSLTGDYNEQFF.

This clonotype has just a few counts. The CDR3 loop reads CASTRLAGGSETQYF. The CDR3 region has the DNA TGCGCCAGCACAAGACTAGCGGGGGGGTCGGAGACCCAGTACTTC. This chain links TRBV10-2 with TRBJ2-5; 14 bases line up with TRBD2. Germline CDR1 and CDR2: WSHSY and SAAADI. V lost 7 bases to trimming and J lost 5 bases; unmatched junction nucleotides: 6. The CDR3 extends over 15 amino acids.

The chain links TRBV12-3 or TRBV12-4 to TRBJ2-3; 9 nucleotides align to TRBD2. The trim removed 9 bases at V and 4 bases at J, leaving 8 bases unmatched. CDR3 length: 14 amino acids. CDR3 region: CASTGAGGADTQYF. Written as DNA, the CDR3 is TGTGCCAGTACGGGGGCGGGAGGGGCAGATACGCAGTATTTT.

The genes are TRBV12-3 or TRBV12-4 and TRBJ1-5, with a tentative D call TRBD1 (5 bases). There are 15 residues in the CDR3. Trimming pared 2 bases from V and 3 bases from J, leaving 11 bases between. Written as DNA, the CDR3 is TGTGCCAGCAGTTTAAGGGGAGGGAACAATCAGCCCCAGCATTTT. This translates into CASSLRGGNNQPQHF.

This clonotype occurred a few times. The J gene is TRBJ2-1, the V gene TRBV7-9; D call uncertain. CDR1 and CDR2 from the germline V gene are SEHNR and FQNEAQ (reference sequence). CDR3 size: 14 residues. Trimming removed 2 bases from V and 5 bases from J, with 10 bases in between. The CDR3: CASSLMRRDNEQFF. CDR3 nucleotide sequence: TGTGCCAGCAGCTTAATGCGAAGGGACAATGAGCAGTTCTTC. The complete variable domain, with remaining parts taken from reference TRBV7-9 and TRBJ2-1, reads DTGVSQNPRHKITKRGQNVTFRCDPISEHNRLYWYRQTLGQGPEFLTYFQNEAQLEKSRLLSDRFSAERPKGSFSTLEIQRTEQGDSAMYLCASSLMRRDNEQFFGPGTRLTVL.